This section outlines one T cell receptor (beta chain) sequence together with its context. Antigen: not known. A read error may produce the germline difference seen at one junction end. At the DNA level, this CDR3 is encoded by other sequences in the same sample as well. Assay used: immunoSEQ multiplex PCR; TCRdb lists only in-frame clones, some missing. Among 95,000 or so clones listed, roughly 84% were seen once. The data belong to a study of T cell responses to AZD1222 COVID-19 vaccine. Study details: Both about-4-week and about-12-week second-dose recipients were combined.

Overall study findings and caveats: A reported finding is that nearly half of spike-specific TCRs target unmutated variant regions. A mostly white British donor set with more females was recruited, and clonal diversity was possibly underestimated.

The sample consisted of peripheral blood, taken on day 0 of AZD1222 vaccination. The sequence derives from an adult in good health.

The CDR3 DNA is TGCGCCATCAAGGAAGGGGGGGCCCAAGAGACCCAGTACTTC. Its protein is CAIKEGGAQETQYF. The rearrangement links TRBV10-3 to TRBJ2-5, with D perhaps TRBD2 (7 bases). The CDR3 is made up of 14 amino acids. CDR1 ENHRY and CDR2 SYGVKD come from the germline V gene.